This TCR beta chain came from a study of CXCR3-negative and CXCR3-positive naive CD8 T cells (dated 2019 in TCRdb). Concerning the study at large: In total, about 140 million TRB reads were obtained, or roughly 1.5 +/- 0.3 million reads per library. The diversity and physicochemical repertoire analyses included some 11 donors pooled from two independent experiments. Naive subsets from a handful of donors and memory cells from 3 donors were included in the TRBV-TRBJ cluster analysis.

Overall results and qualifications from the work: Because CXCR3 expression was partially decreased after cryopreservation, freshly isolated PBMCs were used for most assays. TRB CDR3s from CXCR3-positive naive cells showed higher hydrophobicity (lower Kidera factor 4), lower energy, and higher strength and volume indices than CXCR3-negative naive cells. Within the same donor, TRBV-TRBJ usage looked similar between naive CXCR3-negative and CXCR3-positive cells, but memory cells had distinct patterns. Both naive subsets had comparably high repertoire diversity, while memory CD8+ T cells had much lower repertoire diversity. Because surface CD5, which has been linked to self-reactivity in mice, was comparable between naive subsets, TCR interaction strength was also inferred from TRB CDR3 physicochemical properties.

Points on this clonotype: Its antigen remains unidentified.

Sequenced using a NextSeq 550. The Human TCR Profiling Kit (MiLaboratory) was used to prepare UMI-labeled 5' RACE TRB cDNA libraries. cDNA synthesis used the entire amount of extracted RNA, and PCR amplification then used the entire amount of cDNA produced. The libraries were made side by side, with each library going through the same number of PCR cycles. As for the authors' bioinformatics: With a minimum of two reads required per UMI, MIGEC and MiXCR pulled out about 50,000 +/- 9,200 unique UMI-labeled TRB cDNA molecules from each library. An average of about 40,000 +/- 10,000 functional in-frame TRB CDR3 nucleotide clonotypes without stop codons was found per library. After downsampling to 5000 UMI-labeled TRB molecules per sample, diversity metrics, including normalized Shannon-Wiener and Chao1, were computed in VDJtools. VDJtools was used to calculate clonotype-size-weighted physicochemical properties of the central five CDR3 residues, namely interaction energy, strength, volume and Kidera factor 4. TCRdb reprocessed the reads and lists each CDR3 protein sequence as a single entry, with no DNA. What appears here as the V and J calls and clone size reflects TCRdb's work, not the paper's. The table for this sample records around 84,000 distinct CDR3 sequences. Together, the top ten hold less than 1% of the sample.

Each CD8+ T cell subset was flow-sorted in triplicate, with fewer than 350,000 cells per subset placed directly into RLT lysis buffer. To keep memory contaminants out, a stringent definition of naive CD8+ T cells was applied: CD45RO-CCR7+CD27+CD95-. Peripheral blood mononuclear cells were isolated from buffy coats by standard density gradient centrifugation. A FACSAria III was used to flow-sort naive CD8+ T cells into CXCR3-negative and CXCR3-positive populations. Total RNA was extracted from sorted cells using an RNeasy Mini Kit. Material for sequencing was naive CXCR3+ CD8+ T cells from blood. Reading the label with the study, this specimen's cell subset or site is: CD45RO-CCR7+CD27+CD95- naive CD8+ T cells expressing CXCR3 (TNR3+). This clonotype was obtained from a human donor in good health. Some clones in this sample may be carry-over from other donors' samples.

CDR3 protein: CSVVAGGKLDEQFF. The chain joins TRBV29-1 to TRBJ2-1; TCRdb gives TRBD2 as the D gene, but with no DNA this cannot be confirmed. The CDR3 measures 14 amino acids from cysteine to phenylalanine. DNA for this receptor is not on file. CDR1 and CDR2 were assigned from the germline V gene as SQVTM and ANQGSEA.